This T cell receptor (beta chain) comes out of a study of blood T cells in healthy people across ages. Study findings and constraints: There were more naive CD4+ cells and higher diversity in long-lived donors than in aged donors.

A few counts support this clonotype. Its antigen remains unknown. Per the germline V gene, CDR1 is DFQATT and CDR2 is SNEGSKA (reference sequence). Trimming left V 6 bases short and J 1 base short, with 16 bases between. The CDR3 runs 15 residues. Aged roughly 6 to 90, donors were systemically healthy Caucasians from Russia. There were at least 6 micrograms of total RNA extracted from every sample. Combining a sample-barcoded 5' primer with a J-beta primer mix, a second PCR ran for about 7 to 11 cycles. Every sample gave at least 3 million paired-end reads containing CDR3. TCRdb processed the 5' RACE reads anew with MiXCR; each CDR3 protein has one entry. This sample has about 900,000 distinct CDR3 sequences, with around 46% found just once.

This clonotype was obtained from a man under 40 in good health. Sequencing was carried out using blood. The chain is built from TRBV20-1 and TRBJ2-4; a possible D gene is TRBD1 (5 bases). As DNA, the CDR3 is TGCAGTGCGCACCCAGATCCAGGGGCCAAAAACATTCAGTACTTC. Translation: CSAHPDPGAKNIQYF.